This paragraph covers one T cell receptor (beta chain) sequence. The data stem from a study of cytomegalovirus exposure and HLA in healthy donors. In the PCR, 60 Vbeta and 13 Jbeta primers were used. Clones were read by immunoSEQ multiplex PCR, and TCRdb kept only the in-frame ones, dropping some. This repertoire comprises more than 40,000 clones; its ten largest clones make up 25% to 30%. Per the germline V gene, CDR1 is SQVTM and CDR2 is ANQGSEA. The CDR3 covers 15 residues. V lost 4 bases and J lost 1, with 16 bases in between. The TCR comes from a man in his forties or fifties in good health and CMV-seropositive. The sequenced sample consisted of PBMCs. This chain connects TRBV29-1 to TRBJ1-1; no firm D call. The CDR3 nucleotides are TGCAGCGTTGCCATTTCACAGCTACCGAACACTGAAGCTTTCTTT. It codes for CSVAISQLPNTEAFF.